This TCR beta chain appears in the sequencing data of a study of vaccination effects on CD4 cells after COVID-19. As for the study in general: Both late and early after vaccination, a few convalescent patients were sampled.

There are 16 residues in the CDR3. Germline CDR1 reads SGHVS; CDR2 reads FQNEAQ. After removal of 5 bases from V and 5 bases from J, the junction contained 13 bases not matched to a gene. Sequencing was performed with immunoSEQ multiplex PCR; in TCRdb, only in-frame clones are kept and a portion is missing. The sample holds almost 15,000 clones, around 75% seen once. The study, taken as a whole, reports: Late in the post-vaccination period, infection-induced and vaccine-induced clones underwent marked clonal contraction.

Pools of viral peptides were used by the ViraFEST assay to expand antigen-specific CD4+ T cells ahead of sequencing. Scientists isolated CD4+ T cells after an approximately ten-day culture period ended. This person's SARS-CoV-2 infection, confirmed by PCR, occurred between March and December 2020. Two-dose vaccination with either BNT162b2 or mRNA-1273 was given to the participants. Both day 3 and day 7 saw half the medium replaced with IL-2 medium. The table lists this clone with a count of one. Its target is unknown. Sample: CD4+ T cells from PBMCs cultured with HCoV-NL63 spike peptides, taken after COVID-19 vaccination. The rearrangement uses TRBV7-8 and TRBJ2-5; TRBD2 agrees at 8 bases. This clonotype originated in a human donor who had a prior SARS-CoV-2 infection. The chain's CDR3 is CASSPRGTGGAETQYF. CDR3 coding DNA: TGTGCCAGCAGCCCCAGAGGGACCGGGGGGGCGGAGACCCAGTACTTC.